Reported below is one T cell receptor (beta chain). The data were taken from a study of identical twins. The cDNA had a unique molecular identifier and a template-switch universal primer site. TCRdb processed the 5' RACE reads anew with MiXCR; each CDR3 protein has one entry. The sample has some 760,000 distinct CDR3 sequences; about 18% are singletons. Looked up from germline, CDR1 is DFQATT and CDR2 is SNEGSKA (reference sequence). V lost 0 bases, J lost 8 bases, and 7 bases lay in between. This CDR3 comprises 12 residues. These data are also associated with another study on T cells expressing NK-cell markers. Per that study: The study drew TCR beta repertoires from sorted CD3+CD56+NKG2C+, CD3+CD56+NKG2C- and CD3+CD56-NKG2C+ T cells.

The genes are TRBV20-1 and TRBJ2-2; D gene unclear. Sequencing was performed on PBMCs. This TCR was recovered from a woman younger than 35 in good health. Here the CDR3 reads CSARDPVGELFF. Here the CDR3 DNA reads TGCAGTGCTAGAGATCCAGTTGGGGAGCTGTTTTTT.